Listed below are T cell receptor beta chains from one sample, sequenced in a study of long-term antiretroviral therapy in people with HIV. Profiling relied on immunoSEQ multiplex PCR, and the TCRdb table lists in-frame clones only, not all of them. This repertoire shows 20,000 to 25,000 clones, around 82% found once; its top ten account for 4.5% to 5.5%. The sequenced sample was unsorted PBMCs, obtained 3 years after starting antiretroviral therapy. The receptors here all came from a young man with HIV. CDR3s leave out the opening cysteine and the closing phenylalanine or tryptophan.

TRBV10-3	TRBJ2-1	AISESGLFPARNEQF
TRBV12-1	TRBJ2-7	ASSRNKDTYEQY
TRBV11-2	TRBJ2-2	ASSFRGTGELF
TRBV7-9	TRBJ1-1	ASSLSGSDRGRGAF
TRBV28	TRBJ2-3	ASSLGGQGRADTQY
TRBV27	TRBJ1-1	ASSLSHSNEAF
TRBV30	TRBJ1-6	AWSWAGSTPLH
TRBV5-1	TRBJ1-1	ASSFPGDRGTAF
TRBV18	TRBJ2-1	ASSGTRGYNEQF
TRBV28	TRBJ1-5	ASSLAGGAVNQPQH
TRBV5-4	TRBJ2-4	ASSLVGTEY
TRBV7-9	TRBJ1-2	ASSRRRGGSNYGYT
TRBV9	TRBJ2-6	ASSASGVGANVLT
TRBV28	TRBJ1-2	ASSLDLYGYT
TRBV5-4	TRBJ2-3	ASSLGGGSTDTQY
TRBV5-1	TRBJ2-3	ASSSRDADTQY
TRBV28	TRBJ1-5	ASSFGGGGNQPQH
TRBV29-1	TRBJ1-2	SVEASGGYT
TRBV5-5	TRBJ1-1	ASSARQGSAF
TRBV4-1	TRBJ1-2	ASSQDEQGGDYGYT
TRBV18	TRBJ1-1	ASSPPSGTPVNTEAF
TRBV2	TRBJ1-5	ASSEWLEPQH
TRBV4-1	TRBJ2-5	ASSQGPWGVGGTQETQY
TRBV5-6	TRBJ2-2	ASSGDTNTGELF
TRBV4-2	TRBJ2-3	ASSQEDRTPVSQY
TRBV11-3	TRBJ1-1	ASSSTGFTEAF
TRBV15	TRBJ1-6	ATSRERDSPLH
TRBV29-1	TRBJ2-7	SVRGGRTYEQY
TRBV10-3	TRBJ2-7	AISPGQGADEQY
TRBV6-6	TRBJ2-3	ASIPPYRDYTDTQY
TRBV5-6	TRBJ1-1	ASSLMGRGRGDTEAF
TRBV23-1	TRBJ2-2	ASSSDRATGELF
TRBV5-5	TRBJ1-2	ASSLEGGLNYGYT
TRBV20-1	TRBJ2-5	SAPKATQY
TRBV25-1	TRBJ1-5	ASSQTQDNQPQH
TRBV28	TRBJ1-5	ASSSPADYQPQH
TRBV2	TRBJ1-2	ASRDRGPYGYT
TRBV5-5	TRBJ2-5	ASSLRSGLETQY
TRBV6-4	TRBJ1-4	ASSDGGEKLF
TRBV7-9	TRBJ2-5	ASSREAVTQY
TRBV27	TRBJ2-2	ASSPPRGQEAGELF
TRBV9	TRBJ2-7	ASSVRTGTYEQY
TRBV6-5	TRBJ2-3	ASSWGGSTDTQY
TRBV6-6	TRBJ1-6	ASSLGTDNSPLH
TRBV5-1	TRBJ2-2	ASSFDTRSTGELF